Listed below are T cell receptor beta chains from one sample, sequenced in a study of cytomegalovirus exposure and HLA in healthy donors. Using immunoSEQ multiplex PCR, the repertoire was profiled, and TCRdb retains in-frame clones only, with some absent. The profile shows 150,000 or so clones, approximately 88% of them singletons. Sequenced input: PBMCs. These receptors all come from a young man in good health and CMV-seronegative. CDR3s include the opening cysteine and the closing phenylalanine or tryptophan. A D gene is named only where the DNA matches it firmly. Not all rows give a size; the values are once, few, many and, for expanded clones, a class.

CDR3 DNA: TGCGCCAGCAGCTTGTGGGCAGGGTCGACCTACGAGCAGTACTTC
CDR3 protein: CASSLWAGSTYEQYF
V gene: TRBV5-1
J gene: TRBJ2-7
clone size: .
D gene: .

CDR3 DNA: TGTGCCAGCAGCTTATCGACAGGTACGGGGACCTACGAGCAGTACTTC
CDR3 protein: CASSLSTGTGTYEQYF
V gene: TRBV11-3
J gene: TRBJ2-7
clone size: .
D gene: .

CDR3 DNA: TGCGCCAGCAGCTCGGGACTAGGTGGCACAGATACGCAGTATTTT
CDR3 protein: CASSSGLGGTDTQYF
V gene: TRBV5-1
J gene: TRBJ2-3
clone size: .
D gene: TRBD2

CDR3 DNA: TGCAGCGTTGATTTACAGGAGAACACTGAAGCTTTCTTT
CDR3 protein: CSVDLQENTEAFF
V gene: TRBV29-1
J gene: TRBJ1-1
clone size: .
D gene: .

CDR3 DNA: TGCGCCAGCAGCCTTTTTACAGGGGCCAATGAGCAGTTCTTC
CDR3 protein: CASSLFTGANEQFF
V gene: TRBV5-1
J gene: TRBJ2-1
clone size: .
D gene: TRBD1

CDR3 DNA: TGTGCCACCACTTCGGGGGGAGGTCGGCAAGAGACCCAGTACTTC
CDR3 protein: CATTSGGGRQETQYF
V gene: TRBV19
J gene: TRBJ2-5
clone size: few
D gene: TRBD2

CDR3 DNA: TGTGCCAGCAGGCCCCGACAGGGAAATTCACCCCTCCACTTT
CDR3 protein: CASRPRQGNSPLHF
V gene: TRBV6-5
J gene: TRBJ1-6
clone size: .
D gene: TRBD1

CDR3 DNA: TGTGCCAGCACTAAAACAGGGGCCTTCTCCTACGAGCAGTACTTC
CDR3 protein: CASTKTGAFSYEQYF
V gene: TRBV6-5
J gene: TRBJ2-7
clone size: .
D gene: TRBD1

CDR3 DNA: TGTGCCAGCAGTGAGACAGGGGGCGCGGCAGATACGCAGTATTTT
CDR3 protein: CASSETGGAADTQYF
V gene: TRBV6-4
J gene: TRBJ2-3
clone size: .
D gene: TRBD1

CDR3 DNA: TGTGCCAGCAGCTTAGAGTCGACAGGGACTAATTCACCCCTCCACTTT
CDR3 protein: CASSLESTGTNSPLHF
V gene: TRBV7-6
J gene: TRBJ1-6
clone size: once
D gene: TRBD1

CDR3 DNA: TGTGCCAGCAGTGAATCCGACGGGACTCCGTACAATGAGCAGTTCTTC
CDR3 protein: CASSESDGTPYNEQFF
V gene: TRBV6-1
J gene: TRBJ2-1
clone size: .
D gene: .

CDR3 DNA: TGTGCCAGCAGCGCGGGACAGGGGGCTGAAGCTTTCTTT
CDR3 protein: CASSAGQGAEAFF
V gene: TRBV2
J gene: TRBJ1-1
clone size: .
D gene: TRBD1

CDR3 DNA: TGCGCCAGCAGCTTGGGGGCAGGGTCAAATAATTCACCCCTCCACTTT
CDR3 protein: CASSLGAGSNNSPLHF
V gene: TRBV5-1
J gene: TRBJ1-6
clone size: .
D gene: .

CDR3 DNA: TGTGCCAGCAGCCATAGCGGGAGCCCCGATACGCAGTATTTT
CDR3 protein: CASSHSGSPDTQYF
V gene: TRBV7-3
J gene: TRBJ2-3
clone size: once
D gene: TRBD2

CDR3 DNA: TGTGCCAGCAGCCCCAAGGACTCCCATAAAAACATTCAGTACTTC
CDR3 protein: CASSPKDSHKNIQYF
V gene: TRBV5-4
J gene: TRBJ2-4
clone size: few
D gene: .

CDR3 DNA: TGTGCCAGCGGGCCACGATTGAACACTGAAGCTTTCTTT
CDR3 protein: CASGPRLNTEAFF
V gene: TRBV6-5
J gene: TRBJ1-1
clone size: .
D gene: .

CDR3 DNA: TGCGCCAGCAGCCGCCGACTAGCGGGAGAGATGGTCGGGGAGCTGTTTTTT
CDR3 protein: CASSRRLAGEMVGELFF
V gene: TRBV5-1
J gene: TRBJ2-2
clone size: .
D gene: TRBD2

CDR3 DNA: TGTGCCAGTAGATCAGGGTCTGGGGGCTACACCTTC
CDR3 protein: CASRSGSGGYTF
V gene: TRBV19
J gene: TRBJ1-2
clone size: once
D gene: .

CDR3 DNA: TGTGCCTGGAGTCCAACAGGGGAAGTTGAAGCTTTCTTT
CDR3 protein: CAWSPTGEVEAFF
V gene: TRBV30
J gene: TRBJ1-1
clone size: .
D gene: TRBD1

CDR3 DNA: TGTGCCAGCAGCGTATCTGCGATAGCGGGGGGGCGGAGCACAGATACGCAGTATTTT
CDR3 protein: CASSVSAIAGGRSTDTQYF
V gene: TRBV9
J gene: TRBJ2-3
clone size: .
D gene: TRBD2

CDR3 DNA: TGTGCCAGCAGAATGGTGGGACAGGGTCCCGCGGCCCAGTACTTC
CDR3 protein: CASRMVGQGPAAQYF
V gene: TRBV2
J gene: TRBJ2-5
clone size: once
D gene: TRBD1

CDR3 DNA: TGTGCCAGTAGCCCTGGGGCCTATGGCTACACCTTC
CDR3 protein: CASSPGAYGYTF
V gene: TRBV19
J gene: TRBJ1-2
clone size: once
D gene: .

CDR3 DNA: TGTGCCAGTAGTATCATTGGTTCGGACAGGGCCGGTGGTGGCTACACCTTC
CDR3 protein: CASSIIGSDRAGGGYTF
V gene: TRBV19
J gene: TRBJ1-2
clone size: .
D gene: TRBD1

CDR3 DNA: TGTGCCAGCACCATACTGACAGGCTCCTACGAGCAGTACTTC
CDR3 protein: CASTILTGSYEQYF
V gene: TRBV28
J gene: TRBJ2-7
clone size: .
D gene: .

CDR3 DNA: TGTGCCAGCAGCCCCCCAGGGCTTTCCCTAGCGGGAGACCCCTACGAGCAGTACTTC
CDR3 protein: CASSPPGLSLAGDPYEQYF
V gene: TRBV5-4
J gene: TRBJ2-7
clone size: .
D gene: TRBD2

CDR3 DNA: TGTGCCAGCAGTTACACCCGAGGGGGCGGCAATGAGCAGTTCTTC
CDR3 protein: CASSYTRGGGNEQFF
V gene: TRBV27
J gene: TRBJ2-1
clone size: few
D gene: TRBD1

CDR3 DNA: TGTGCCAGCAGAGTAGGGGGACAGAGCTCCTACGAGCAGTACTTC
CDR3 protein: CASRVGGQSSYEQYF
V gene: TRBV2
J gene: TRBJ2-7
clone size: .
D gene: TRBD1

CDR3 DNA: TGTGCCAGCAGCGTAGCTTGGGGGGCCTACGAGCAGTACTTC
CDR3 protein: CASSVAWGAYEQYF
V gene: TRBV9
J gene: TRBJ2-7
clone size: .
D gene: .

CDR3 DNA: TGTGCCAGCAGCCGCAGGACAGGGGGCTTGGAGACCCAGTACTTC
CDR3 protein: CASSRRTGGLETQYF
V gene: TRBV7-9
J gene: TRBJ2-5
clone size: .
D gene: TRBD1

CDR3 DNA: TGCGCCAGCAGCTTAGGCGGGAGCGACTACAATGAGCAGTTCTTC
CDR3 protein: CASSLGGSDYNEQFF
V gene: TRBV5-1
J gene: TRBJ2-1
clone size: .
D gene: TRBD2

CDR3 DNA: TGTGCCTGGAGTGTACCCGAGTACAGGGAGGGCTATGGCTACACCTTC
CDR3 protein: CAWSVPEYREGYGYTF
V gene: TRBV30
J gene: TRBJ1-2
clone size: .
D gene: .

CDR3 DNA: TGTGCCAGCAGCTTAGTTGGGGGGGCTGCTTTCTTT
CDR3 protein: CASSLVGGAAFF
V gene: TRBV7-2
J gene: TRBJ1-1
clone size: .
D gene: .

CDR3 DNA: TGTGCCAGCAGCGAAATGTTCGGACACAATACTAATTCACCCCTCCACTTT
CDR3 protein: CASSEMFGHNTNSPLHF
V gene: TRBV9
J gene: TRBJ1-6
clone size: .
D gene: .

CDR3 DNA: TGTGCCAGCAGTGAGTTTCCCACGGACACTGAAGCTTTCTTT
CDR3 protein: CASSEFPTDTEAFF
V gene: TRBV6-4
J gene: TRBJ1-1
clone size: .
D gene: .

CDR3 DNA: TGTTCCAGCGTGCAGGGTATCGGCTACACCTTC
CDR3 protein: CSSVQGIGYTF
V gene: TRBV7-9
J gene: TRBJ1-2
clone size: .
D gene: .

CDR3 DNA: TGTGCCAGCAGCTTGGAAGGGGTATGGTATGAGCAGTTCTTC
CDR3 protein: CASSLEGVWYEQFF
V gene: TRBV5-4
J gene: TRBJ2-1
clone size: once
D gene: .

CDR3 DNA: TGCAGCGTCGGAATGACAGGGCTCGAGCAGTACTTC
CDR3 protein: CSVGMTGLEQYF
V gene: TRBV29-1
J gene: TRBJ2-7
clone size: .
D gene: TRBD1

CDR3 DNA: TGTGCCAGCAGCTTAGTGGGGCGCGGTGAAAAACTGTTTTTT
CDR3 protein: CASSLVGRGEKLFF
V gene: TRBV7-9
J gene: TRBJ1-4
clone size: .
D gene: .

CDR3 DNA: TGTGCCAGCAGCCCCCCAGGCGGGAACGAGCAGTACTTC
CDR3 protein: CASSPPGGNEQYF
V gene: TRBV5-4
J gene: TRBJ2-7
clone size: .
D gene: .

CDR3 DNA: TGTGCCATCAGTGATCCACCAGGGACAGGGAGGATCGGGGGTAATGAGCAGTTCTTC
CDR3 protein: CAISDPPGTGRIGGNEQFF
V gene: TRBV10-3
J gene: TRBJ2-1
clone size: few
D gene: TRBD1